The 30 T cell receptor beta chains below come from one sample, sequenced in a study of blood T cells in healthy people across ages. Primed by a sample-barcoded 5' primer and a J-beta primer mix, a second PCR proceeded for about 6 to 11 cycles. Each CDR3 protein is one row after TCRdb ran MiXCR on the 5' RACE reads. The sample has hundreds of thousands of distinct CDR3 sequences, around half seen once. Material for sequencing was blood. These receptors originate from an older woman in good health.

This clonotype was counted between two and nine times. The chain employs TRBV20-1 and TRBJ1-2; tentative D call: TRBD1 (6 bases). The CDR3 covers 15 residues. Germline CDR1 and CDR2: DFQATT and SNEGSKA (reference sequence). V was cut by 0 bases and J by 1 base, with 12 bases left in between. The CDR3 DNA follows: TGCAGTGCTAGAGACCACAGGGATTTTAACTATGGCTACACCTTC. Its translation: CSARDHRDFNYGYTF.

This clonotype was picked up one time. This chain connects TRBV9 to TRBJ2-5; no clear D gene. The J call could be wrong; TRBJ2-7 is a better fit for the DNA end. CDR1 is SGDLS and CDR2 is YYNGEE in the germline V gene. The CDR3 length is 14 residues. CDR3 sequence reads: CASSEAPGVYEQYF. CDR3 sequence (DNA): TGTGCCAGCAGCGAGGCCCCAGGTGTCTACGAGCAGTACTTC.

V usage is TRBV6-2 or TRBV6-3 and J usage is TRBJ1-2; weak D call: TRBD1 (5 bases). Trimming removed 5 bases from V and 8 bases from J, with 9 bases in between. Per the germline V gene, CDR1 is MNHEY and CDR2 is SVGEGT. This CDR3 is built from 11 residues. The CDR3 region is CASSERGGYTF. Written as DNA, the CDR3 is TGTGCCAGCAGTGAACGGGGGGGCTACACCTTC.

The gene calls are TRBV29-1 and TRBJ2-7; TRBD1 might be the D (6 bases). CDR3 length equals 14 residues. Germline assignment: CDR1 SQVTM and CDR2 ANQGSEA. V lost 6 bases, J lost 0 bases, and 15 bases lay in between. Here the CDR3 DNA reads TGCAGCGTCGCCTGGGACATTCTCTCCTACGAGCAGTACTTC. Its protein is CSVAWDILSYEQYF.

A few counts support this clonotype. The genes are TRBV29-1 and TRBJ2-7, with D perhaps given as TRBD1 or TRBD2 (5 bases each). Germline CDR1 and CDR2: SQVTM and ANQGSEA. The ends were cut back, 6 bases at V and 7 bases at J, with 19 bases in the middle. The CDR3 is 13 amino acids. CDR3 sequence reads: CSVRDEPYNEQYF. Here the CDR3 DNA reads TGCAGCGTACGGGACGAACCTTACAATGAGCAGTACTTC.

The rearrangement uses TRBV18 and TRBJ2-7; D remains ambiguous. This CDR3 comprises 14 residues. Germline V gives CDR1 KGHSH, CDR2 LQKENI. V was cut by 3 bases and J by 2 bases, with 11 bases left in between. The CDR3 coding sequence is TGTGCCAGCTCACCTTCAAGGGTTACCTACGAGCAGTACTTC. Amino acid sequence: CASSPSRVTYEQYF. Together with reference TRBV18 and TRBJ2-7, the CDR3 gives the full variable domain: NAGVMQNPRHLVRRRGQEARLRCSPMKGHSHVYWYRQLPEEGLKFMVYLQKENIIDESGMPKERFSAEFPKEGPSILRIQQVVRGDSAAYFCASSPSRVTYEQYFGPGTRLTVT.

This clonotype was found a few times. The V and J genes are TRBV3-1 and TRBJ2-7; D is perhaps TRBD2 (5 bases). The germline V gene has CDR1 LGHDT and CDR2 YNNKEL (reference sequence). The CDR3 has 11 residues. The CDR3 protein is CSSGSSYEQYF. The CDR3 DNA is TGTTCTAGTGGGAGTAGCTACGAGCAGTACTTC.

This clonotype was observed a few times. This chain's CDR3 is CSLNLDTNNEQFF. CDR3 nucleotides: TGCAGCCTGAACCTAGACACCAACAATGAGCAGTTCTTC. The V call is TRBV29-1, the J call TRBJ2-1; D is ambiguous. Looked up from germline, CDR1 is SQVTM and CDR2 is ANQGSEA. CDR3 length equals 13 residues. V dropped 8 bases and J dropped 5 bases, with 16 bases sitting between them.

The V gene is TRBV21-1, the J gene TRBJ2-7; TRBD1 is taken as the D call from the table, unchecked against the DNA. TRBV21-1 is a known pseudogene. The length of the CDR3 is 15 residues. The CDR3 DNA reads TGTGCCAGCAGCATTACAGGGCGGAGGAGTCGCGAGCAGTACTTC. Protein product: CASSITGRRSREQYF.

The chain couples TRBV20-1 to TRBJ2-5; D not resolved. V was pared by 1 base and J by 11 bases, with 23 bases between. The CDR3 length is 15 residues. Germline V gene sequence: CDR1 DFQATT, CDR2 SNEGSKA (reference sequence). The CDR3 reads CSARVLRQSINEQYF. The CDR3 bases are TGCAGTGCTAGAGTTCTCCGGCAGAGCATAAATGAGCAGTACTTC.

This clonotype turned up a few times. V and J are TRBV7-2 and TRBJ2-1; D assignment may be TRBD1 or TRBD2 (5 bases each). The V gene lost 5 bases and the J gene lost 10 bases, with 15 bases spanning the gap. The CDR3 is made up of 13 amino acids. The germline V gene has CDR1 SGHTA and CDR2 FQGNSA. CDR3 sequence reads: CASSTGQGTEQFF. CDR3 DNA: TGTGCCAGCAGCACGGGGCAGGGAACGGAGCAGTTCTTC.

The chain combines TRBV20-1 with TRBJ1-2, with no clear D. V was trimmed by 8 bases and J by 4 bases, leaving 17 bases between them. Germline-derived CDR1 and CDR2 are DFQATT and SNEGSKA (reference sequence). The CDR3 covers 13 residues. The chain's CDR3 is CSPWESVGYGYTF. The CDR3 DNA is TGCAGTCCGTGGGAGTCGGTCGGCTATGGCTACACCTTC.

This clonotype came up many times. V and J are TRBV20-1 and TRBJ2-7, with D possibly being TRBD1 (6 bases). Per germline, CDR1 DFQATT and CDR2 SNEGSKA (reference sequence). There are 14 residues in the CDR3. The V and J ends lost 5 bases and 0 bases respectively, with 14 bases between them. The CDR3 coding sequence is TGCAGTGCTTCCACCACGGACAGCTCCTACGAGCAGTACTTC. Translating it yields CSASTTDSSYEQYF.

V and J are TRBV5-6 and TRBJ1-1; no reliable D call. V lost 4 bases to trimming and J lost 2 bases, with 21 bases between them. This CDR3 has 17 residues. The germline V gene has CDR1 SGHDT and CDR2 YYEEEE. Written as DNA, the CDR3 is TGTGCCAGCAGCAGACGGCGGAGTCATGCTCTAAACACTGAAGCTTTCTTT. This encodes CASSRRRSHALNTEAFF.

The V call is TRBV7-2, the J call TRBJ1-5, with a weak D call TRBD1 (6 bases). The CDR3 consists of 17 residues. The V gene lost 1 base and the J gene lost 0 bases, with 13 bases spanning the gap. Looked up from germline, CDR1 is SGHTA and CDR2 is FQGNSA. Written as DNA, the CDR3 is TGTGCCAGCAGCTTAGTTGGGGGGCCCAGTAGCAATCAGCCCCAGCATTTT. The encoded protein is CASSLVGGPSSNQPQHF.

V is TRBV6-2 or TRBV6-3 and J is TRBJ2-7; the D call may be TRBD1 or TRBD2 (5 bases each). Germline V CDR1 and CDR2: MNHEY, SVGEGT. The CDR3 is 15 residues long. The V gene lost 2 bases and the J gene lost 1 base, with 12 bases spanning the gap. The CDR3 bases are TGTGCCAGCAGTTACCGATCGGGGCGATCCTACGAGCAGTACTTC. Amino acid sequence: CASSYRSGRSYEQYF.

This chain links TRBV29-1 with TRBJ1-1; tentative D call: TRBD1 (6 bases). The CDR3 runs 11 residues. The germline V gene encodes CDR1 SQVTM and CDR2 ANQGSEA. CDR3 region: CRAGGRTEAFF. The DNA for the CDR3 is TGCCGCGCCGGGGGCCGGACTGAAGCTTTCTTT. The full variable domain, its missing parts supplied by reference TRBV29-1 and TRBJ1-1, is SAVISQKPSRDICQRGTSLTIQCQVDSQVTMMFWYRQQPGQSLTLIATANQGSEATYESGFVIDKFPISRPNLTFSTLTVSNMSPEDSSIYLCRAGGRTEAFFGQGTRLTVV.

V and J are TRBV20-1 and TRBJ2-7, with 8 bases lining up with TRBD2. This CDR3 has 14 amino acids. V lost 2 bases, J lost 2 bases, and 5 bases stayed unmatched. Germline V gene sequence: CDR1 DFQATT, CDR2 SNEGSKA (reference sequence). Written as DNA, the CDR3 is TGCAGTGCTAGACGCGGGAGGATCCCCTACGAGCAGTACTTC. This sequence encodes CSARRGRIPYEQYF.

The chain joins TRBV3-1 to TRBJ2-2, with 14 positions matching TRBD2. This CDR3 comprises 19 residues. The V segment lost 4 bases and the J segment 3 bases; nucleotides outside the gene matches: 10. The germline V gene encodes CDR1 LGHDT and CDR2 YNNKEL (reference sequence). In DNA, the CDR3 is TGTGCCAGCAGCCGCCCCCTCGGGACTAGCGGGAGAGACACCGGGGAGCTGTTTTTT. Translated, it gives CASSRPLGTSGRDTGELFF.

This chain links TRBV20-1 with TRBJ2-5; D not resolved. The CDR3 length is 16 residues. From germline, CDR1 is DFQATT and CDR2 SNEGSKA (reference sequence). V lost 3 bases and J 0 bases, leaving 17 bases between the germline ends. CDR3 nucleotide sequence: TGCAGTGCTAGGTCCCAACATCTGGGCCACCAAGAGACCCAGTACTTC. Translation: CSARSQHLGHQETQYF.

This clonotype was counted a few times. This chain joins TRBV4-2 and TRBJ2-1; TRBD2 matches 8 bases. V shed 2 bases, J shed 3 bases, and the junction held 3 bases outside the gene matches. This CDR3 is built from 15 residues. CDR1 is LGHNA and CDR2 is YNFKEQ in the germline V gene. The DNA for the CDR3 is TGTGCCAGCAGCCAAATCAGCGGGAGCTACAATGAGCAGTTCTTC. Translating gives CASSQISGSYNEQFF.

This clonotype appeared a few times. The genes are TRBV14 and TRBJ1-1, with D perhaps matching TRBD1 (5 bases). The V and J ends lost 0 bases and 10 bases respectively, with 21 bases between them. CDR1 is SGHDN and CDR2 is FVKESK in the germline V gene. The CDR3 contains 16 residues. The CDR3 is CASSQDEGWRGSPAFF. CDR3 DNA sequence: TGTGCCAGCAGCCAAGATGAGGGATGGAGGGGTAGTCCAGCTTTCTTT.

This clonotype appeared a few times. This chain uses TRBV12-3 or TRBV12-4 with TRBJ1-2; no firm D call. V dropped 3 bases and J dropped 4 bases, with 6 bases sitting between them. The CDR3 has 12 amino acids. The CDR3 DNA is TGTGCCAGCAGTTTGATGAGCTATGGCTACACCTTC. This codes for CASSLMSYGYTF.

This clonotype was seen a handful of times. V is TRBV28 and J is TRBJ2-3, with 16 bases aligning to TRBD2. The CDR3 contains 18 residues. Germline trimming cut 7 bases from V and 3 bases from J; bases unmatched to any gene: 10. Germline CDR1 reads MDHEN; CDR2 reads SYDVKM. The CDR3 region has the DNA TGTGCCAGCACCTTGGGACTAGCGGGAGGGCCGGGGACAGATACGCAGTATTTT. It translates to CASTLGLAGGPGTDTQYF. The entire variable domain, with the rest obtained from reference TRBV28 and TRBJ2-3, is as follows: DVKVTQSSRYLVKRTGEKVFLECVQDMDHENMFWYRQDPGLGLRLIYFSYDVKMKEKGDIPEGYSVSREKKERFSLILESASTNQTSMYLCASTLGLAGGPGTDTQYFGPGTRLTVL.

This clonotype was seen a handful of times. The chain is built from TRBV5-1 and TRBJ1-1; 9 nucleotides agree with TRBD1. J lost 12 bases, V lost 3 bases, and 9 bases had no gene match. The length of the CDR3 is 13 residues. CDR1 and CDR2 from the germline V gene are SGHRS and YFSETQ. CDR3 residues: CASSSYRDRETFF. DNA for the CDR3: TGCGCCAGCAGCTCCTACCGGGACAGGGAAACTTTCTTT.

The rearrangement joins TRBV10-3 to TRBJ2-3, with 7 bases that match TRBD1. The germline V gene encodes CDR1 ENHRY and CDR2 SYGVKD. This CDR3 region has 14 residues. Losses at the gene ends were 10 bases for V and 5 bases for J; bases not matched to a gene: 12. CDR3 protein: CASESTGARDTQYF. The CDR3, as DNA: TGTGCCAGCGAAAGCACAGGGGCTCGAGATACGCAGTATTTT.

The V and J genes are TRBV6-2 or TRBV6-3 and TRBJ2-5, with D perhaps assigned TRBD1 or TRBD2 (7 bases each). V was pared by 6 bases and J by 11 bases, with 31 bases between. CDR1 and CDR2 (germline): MNHEY, SVGEGT. This CDR3 has 17 residues. The CDR3 region has the DNA TGTGCCAGCAGCCAGGGGGGGCCGAGAGGGTCCCACAATGAGCAGTACTTC. This gives the protein CASSQGGPRGSHNEQYF.

V gene TRBV20-1 combines with J gene TRBJ2-5, with a weak D call TRBD1 (7 bases). This CDR3 has 16 residues. Germline CDR1 DFQATT, CDR2 SNEGSKA (reference sequence). Trimming left V 5 bases short and J 3 bases short, with 22 bases between. The CDR3 sequence is CSAGASGGTAKETQYF. Written as DNA, the CDR3 is TGCAGTGCTGGAGCCTCCGGAGGGACAGCGAAAGAGACCCAGTACTTC.

This rearrangement joins TRBV20-1 to TRBJ1-1; D might be TRBD1 (6 bases). The CDR3 runs to 16 residues. Germline-derived CDR1 and CDR2 are DFQATT and SNEGSKA (reference sequence). CDR3 DNA sequence: TGCAGCGCCCAATCAACAGGGTCAGGTTTCAACACTGAAGCTTTCTTT. It yields the protein CSAQSTGSGFNTEAFF.

The DNA of the CDR3 is TGCAGTGCTAGTCCCGCAGGGACGTTCACCTACGAGCAGTACTTC. Translation: CSASPAGTFTYEQYF. The gene calls are TRBV20-1 and TRBJ2-7, with D perhaps assigned TRBD1 or TRBD2 (5 bases each). The CDR3 is made up of 15 amino acids. Trimming took off 3 bases at V and 2 bases at J, with 17 bases between the two ends. CDR1 is DFQATT, CDR2 SNEGSKA, per germline (reference sequence).